The rows below give T cell receptor beta chains drawn from one sample of a study of cytomegalovirus exposure and HLA in healthy donors. Assay used: immunoSEQ multiplex PCR; TCRdb lists only in-frame clones, some missing. Of about 200,000 clones listed, around 79% are singletons. The source material was PBMCs. Source of these receptors: a male donor in good health and CMV-seropositive. Both conserved end residues are part of each CDR3. The D gene is left open where the match is weak. Size is stated for part of the rows, as once, few or many counts, or as a class when the clone is expanded.

>TRBD2|TRBJ2-1|TRBV7-9|-
CASSFGTSVEQFF
TGTGCCAGCAGCTTCGGGACTAGCGTTGAGCAGTTCTTC
>-|TRBJ1-1|TRBV27|few
CASRRNAEAFF
TGTGCCAGCCGGAGGAACGCTGAAGCTTTCTTT
>TRBD1|TRBJ1-6|TRBV29-1|-
CSVAGTGVDSPLHF
TGCAGCGTTGCCGGGACAGGGGTCGATTCACCCCTCCACTTT
>-|TRBJ2-4|TRBV30|-
CAWMQGAKNIQYF
TGTGCCTGGATGCAGGGAGCCAAAAACATTCAGTACTTC
>TRBD1|TRBJ2-2|TRBV5-1|-
CASSFLTGDNTGELFF
TGCGCCAGCAGCTTCCTGACAGGGGATAACACCGGGGAGCTGTTTTTT
>TRBD2|TRBJ2-1|TRBV11-2|-
CASSLMASRTSKYEQFF
TGTGCCAGCAGCTTAATGGCTTCTAGGACTAGCAAATATGAGCAGTTCTTC
>TRBD2|TRBJ2-7|TRBV5-6|once
CASSRGLVPYEQYF
TGTGCCAGCAGCAGGGGACTAGTCCCTTACGAGCAGTACTTC
>TRBD2|TRBJ2-4|TRBV9|-
CASSGTSRNIQYF
TGTGCCAGCAGCGGGACTAGCCGGAACATTCAGTACTTC
>TRBD1|TRBJ1-1|TRBV18|-
CASSPDRGRAEAFF
TGTGCCAGCTCACCGGACAGGGGGCGCGCTGAAGCTTTCTTT
>-|TRBJ1-5|TRBV10-3|few
CAISELAAGQPQHF
TGTGCCATCAGTGAGTTGGCAGCAGGGCAGCCCCAGCATTTT
>TRBD2|TRBJ2-7|TRBV6-1|-
CASAPNSGSPNEQYF
TGTGCCAGCGCCCCGAATAGCGGGAGCCCCAACGAGCAGTACTTC
>-|TRBJ1-1|TRBV6-6|few
CATMGLRDTEAFF
TGTGCCACCATGGGTCTCAGGGACACTGAAGCTTTCTTT
>TRBD2|TRBJ2-3|TRBV28|-
CASRYSGRIADTQYF
TGTGCCAGCCGCTATAGCGGGAGGATCGCAGATACGCAGTATTTT